These T cell receptor beta chains were read from a single sample in a study of shared clonotypes between healthy human individuals. Method: immunoSEQ multiplex PCR; TCRdb's copy keeps in-frame clones and lacks some. In the table there are millions of clones, roughly 95% of which are singletons. Sequencing used naive CD8+ T cells sorted from blood. The origin of the receptors is a man between 18 and 35 years old in good health. The CDR3 runs from the conserved cysteine through the conserved F or W. A D gene is named only where the DNA matches it firmly. Clone size is not always given. Where it is, it says once, few, many or a class for expanded clones.

cdr3_nt	cdr3_aa	clone_size	j_call	v_call	d_call
TGCGCCAGCAGCCAAGTAGCTGGGGCGGGCACCGGGGAGCTGTTTTTT	CASSQVAGAGTGELFF	-	TRBJ2-2	TRBV4-1	-
TGTGCCAGCAGTTTATCGAAGGCAGGCTTACCCGAGCAGTACTTC	CASSLSKAGLPEQYF	once	TRBJ2-7	TRBV27	-
TGTGCCAGCAGCCCGAGACTAGCGGGGTTACAAGAGACCCAGTACTTC	CASSPRLAGLQETQYF	-	TRBJ2-5	TRBV2	TRBD2
TGTGCCAGCAGTTATAGTCGGGGGGAGGCTGGTGGGGAGCTGTTTTTT	CASSYSRGEAGGELFF	-	TRBJ2-2	TRBV27	TRBD2
TGTGCCAGCAGCCTCGGACACGGGGAGCTGTTTTTT	CASSLGHGELFF	-	TRBJ2-2	TRBV9	-
TGTGCCAGCAGCTTAGTAAAAGGCGGGGGAAACACTGAAGCTTTCTTT	CASSLVKGGGNTEAFF	-	TRBJ1-1	TRBV7-9	-
TGTGCCAGCAGTTTATTATATGGGGCAGAACAAGAGACCCAGTACTTC	CASSLLYGAEQETQYF	-	TRBJ2-5	TRBV27	-
TGTGCCAGCAGCCCCACCAGGGGGTCCGGGGATGAGCAGTTCTTC	CASSPTRGSGDEQFF	-	TRBJ2-1	TRBV7-9	TRBD1
TGTGCCAGCAGCTTATTCGCGGGAGAATCCTTATACGAGCAGTACTTC	CASSLFAGESLYEQYF	-	TRBJ2-7	TRBV7-2	TRBD2
TGTGCCAGCAGCGAGGACAGGGGGCATAACGAGCAGTACTTC	CASSEDRGHNEQYF	-	TRBJ2-7	TRBV5-4	TRBD1
TGTGCCAGCAGTTGGGGCCCGAACACTGAAGCTTTCTTT	CASSWGPNTEAFF	-	TRBJ1-1	TRBV27	-
TGTGCCAGCAGCGGTAGAGGGGGCAGGGAAAAACTGTTTTTT	CASSGRGGREKLFF	-	TRBJ1-4	TRBV7-9	TRBD1
TGTGCCTGGAATTTGGGCGGGATAAATACCGGGGAGCTGTTTTTT	CAWNLGGINTGELFF	-	TRBJ2-2	TRBV30	-
TGTGCCAGCAGCTTGACAGGGGCTGAGCAGTTCTTC	CASSLTGAEQFF	once	TRBJ2-1	TRBV5-6	TRBD1
TGTGCCACCAGCAGTGGCGAGAACACCGGGGAGCTGTTTTTT	CATSSGENTGELFF	-	TRBJ2-2	TRBV15	-
TGTGCCAGCAGTTTATTCCCGCAGGGAGAGGAAGAGACCCAGTACTTC	CASSLFPQGEEETQYF	once	TRBJ2-5	TRBV28	-
TGTGCCCCCACGGCGAGGGTTGATGAAGCTTTCTTT	CAPTARVDEAFF	-	TRBJ1-1	TRBV7-9	-
TGTGCCAGCAGCTTCATGTCGGACTTCTACGAGCAGTACTTC	CASSFMSDFYEQYF	-	TRBJ2-7	TRBV7-9	-
TGTGCCAGTAGTCCTAACGGGGGGACAGGAGTCAACGAGCAGTACTTC	CASSPNGGTGVNEQYF	-	TRBJ2-7	TRBV19	-
TGTGCCAGTAGTATTCATCTGGGACAGGGCACTAACTATGGCTACACCTTC	CASSIHLGQGTNYGYTF	-	TRBJ1-2	TRBV19	TRBD1
TGTGCCAGCAGCTTAGGACGGGACCTTGAAGCTTTCTTT	CASSLGRDLEAFF	once	TRBJ1-1	TRBV13	-
TGTGCCAGCATGGGTCTCCAAGAGACCCAGTACTTC	CASMGLQETQYF	-	TRBJ2-5	TRBV7-9	-
TGTGCCAGCAGTATGGGACTAGCGGGAATTACCGGGGAGCTGTTTTTT	CASSMGLAGITGELFF	-	TRBJ2-2	TRBV11-2	TRBD2
TGTGCCAGCAGTCCCGGCATGGCCAAAAACATTCAGTACTTC	CASSPGMAKNIQYF	once	TRBJ2-4	TRBV27	-
TGTGCCAGCAGGCTAGGGACAGGGTCCTACGAGCAGTACTTC	CASRLGTGSYEQYF	-	TRBJ2-7	TRBV27	TRBD1
TGTGCCAGCAGTTGGATTGACGATGCTGAAGCTTTCTTT	CASSWIDDAEAFF	-	TRBJ1-1	TRBV28	-
TGTGCCAGCAGTGAGGGGTGGACTGAAGCTTTCTTT	CASSEGWTEAFF	-	TRBJ1-1	TRBV6-1	-
TGTGCCAGCAGTGGGAGGGCAGGCTATCAGCCCCAGCATTTT	CASSGRAGYQPQHF	-	TRBJ1-5	TRBV27	-
TGTGCCAGCAGCTCTAGCGCAGGGGAACTTCAAGAAGCCAAAAACATTCAGTACTTC	CASSSSAGELQEAKNIQYF	-	TRBJ2-4	TRBV7-9	-
TGTGCCAGCAGCGTAGAGGATCGAGGGTTAATCCACAATGAGCAGTTCTTC	CASSVEDRGLIHNEQFF	-	TRBJ2-1	TRBV9	-
TGCAGCGTTGTTGTGCAGGGATGGCTGAACACTGAAGCTTTCTTT	CSVVVQGWLNTEAFF	-	TRBJ1-1	TRBV29-1	-
TGCAGCGTTTTAACTAGCGGGGGGTACAATGAGCAGTTCTTC	CSVLTSGGYNEQFF	once	TRBJ2-1	TRBV29-1	TRBD2
TGTGCCAGCAGCGTCGGGACTAGCGGCTACGAGCAGTACTTC	CASSVGTSGYEQYF	-	TRBJ2-7	TRBV9	TRBD2
TGTGCCAGCACCTTGACAGGGGCTGGCAATCAGCCCCAGCATTTT	CASTLTGAGNQPQHF	-	TRBJ1-5	TRBV28	TRBD1
TGTGCCAGCAGTGCGACGGGGGGACCCTCCTACGAGCAGTACTTC	CASSATGGPSYEQYF	once	TRBJ2-7	TRBV27	TRBD2
TGCGCCAGCAGCCAGGTCGGGGCGGGCGAGCAGTACTTC	CASSQVGAGEQYF	-	TRBJ2-7	TRBV4-1	-
TGTGCCAGCAGCCAAGATTCAGGACAGCGGGGCTACGAGCAGTACTTC	CASSQDSGQRGYEQYF	-	TRBJ2-7	TRBV14	-
TGTGCCAGCAGGCGGCGGACGGCCTCCTACGAGCAGTACTTC	CASRRRTASYEQYF	-	TRBJ2-7	TRBV6-7	-
TGTGCCAGCTCCCCAGCGGGAGGCCTCCAAGAGACCCAGTACTTC	CASSPAGGLQETQYF	-	TRBJ2-5	TRBV27	TRBD2
TGTGCCAGCAGCGTGGGAGGGGGCGGTAGCTCACCCCTCCACTTT	CASSVGGGGSSPLHF	-	TRBJ1-6	TRBV9	TRBD1
TGTGCCAGCAGCTTAGCGGGGGGCGGCTCCTACAATGAGCAGTTCTTC	CASSLAGGGSYNEQFF	few	TRBJ2-1	TRBV7-2	-
TGTGCCTGGAGTGTATGGGGCTACGAAAATACGCAGTATTTT	CAWSVWGYENTQYF	-	TRBJ2-3	TRBV30	-
TGTGCCAGCAGTTTATCGGTTGAGGGTCTGAACGAGCAGTACTTC	CASSLSVEGLNEQYF	-	TRBJ2-7	TRBV27	-
TGTGCCAGCAGCCCCCCAGGGCTTAGCACAGATACGCAGTATTTT	CASSPPGLSTDTQYF	-	TRBJ2-3	TRBV7-9	-
TGTGCCAGCAGCTTGACGAGCTACGAGCAGTACTTC	CASSLTSYEQYF	-	TRBJ2-7	TRBV5-6	-
TGTGCCAGTAGTATAGGCTACGAGCAGTACTTC	CASSIGYEQYF	few	TRBJ2-7	TRBV19	-
TGTGCCAGTAGTATAGTCGGGGGCGCCACTGAAGCTTTCTTT	CASSIVGGATEAFF	-	TRBJ1-1	TRBV19	-
TGTGCCAGCAGCTCCGGACTTCTCTTGAACACCGGGGAGCTGTTTTTT	CASSSGLLLNTGELFF	-	TRBJ2-2	TRBV9	-
TGTGCCATCAGTCCGACTAGCGGGGATTATACGCAGTATTTT	CAISPTSGDYTQYF	-	TRBJ2-3	TRBV10-3	TRBD2
TGTGCCAGCAGTGTCCCAGTGATGTTAGACGGGCTAACTGGAAACACCATATATTTT	CASSVPVMLDGLTGNTIYF	-	TRBJ1-3	TRBV2	-
TGTGCCAGCAGCTTGGGGTACGGGGGGAACACAGATACGCAGTATTTT	CASSLGYGGNTDTQYF	-	TRBJ2-3	TRBV7-6	TRBD2
TGTGCCAGCAGCCCCCGGGACAGGGCCCCGCAAGCGGCCCAGTACTTC	CASSPRDRAPQAAQYF	-	TRBJ2-5	TRBV7-9	TRBD1
TGTGCCAGCAGCGTAGAAGGAGAGTGGGGGGAGACCCAGTACTTC	CASSVEGEWGETQYF	-	TRBJ2-5	TRBV9	-
TGTGCCAGCGGGGGGGAATATAGCAATCAGCCCCAGCATTTT	CASGGEYSNQPQHF	-	TRBJ1-5	TRBV6-6	-
TGTGCCATCACCCCCCGGGACAGGGGTGCCGGGGAGCTGTTTTTT	CAITPRDRGAGELFF	-	TRBJ2-2	TRBV10-3	TRBD1
TGTGCCTGGAGTAGACGGACTAGCGGGGGGGCAATCTTTGCCTACAATGAGCAGTTCTTC	CAWSRRTSGGAIFAYNEQFF	few	TRBJ2-1	TRBV30	TRBD2
TGTGCCAGCAGCCAAGCGGGACAGGGAGTTTCTGAAGCTTTCTTT	CASSQAGQGVSEAFF	-	TRBJ1-1	TRBV5-6	TRBD1
TGTGCCTGGAGTGGGGACAATGAGCAGTTCTTC	CAWSGDNEQFF	few	TRBJ2-1	TRBV30	-